This is a list of T cell receptor beta chains from one sample in a study of shared clonotypes between healthy human individuals. Profiled with immunoSEQ multiplex PCR; TCRdb holds only in-frame clones, not every one. This sample has about a million clones; 60% to 80% occur once, and the top ten carry roughly 0.82%. The sample was memory CD4+ T cells from PBMCs. Every receptor here comes from a man younger than 35 in good health. Some clones in this sample may be carry-over from other donors' samples. The conserved cysteine and the conserved F or W are not part of the CDR3 here. Fields, in order: D gene, J gene, V gene, CDR3 protein. A D gene is named only where the DNA matches it firmly.

TRBD1,TRBJ2-3,TRBV6-4,ASSDPRQGKKPDTQY
TRBD2,TRBJ2-7,TRBV28,ASSRGLAGHEQY
TRBD2,TRBJ2-1,TRBV5-1,ASSRGGADPYNEQF
NA,TRBJ1-2,TRBV2,ASTEDRSLSGYT
TRBD1,TRBJ2-7,TRBV5-1,ASSIGTGIYEQY
NA,TRBJ1-3,TRBV28,ASSFGRSSGNTIY
NA,TRBJ1-1,TRBV6-5,ASESRAPGLQAF
NA,TRBJ1-5,TRBV28,ASSWGGWGAQH
TRBD1,TRBJ1-4,TRBV5-1,ASSFMGQGTNEKLF
NA,TRBJ2-2,TRBV4-2,ASSQASGTTGELF
TRBD1,TRBJ2-7,TRBV19,ASSSRDRVEGEQY
NA,TRBJ2-5,TRBV6-6,ASSPGETQY
NA,TRBJ2-1,TRBV28,ASSFSFLGSGTENEQF
NA,TRBJ2-2,TRBV27,ASSLRVMGGVNTGELF
NA,TRBJ2-1,TRBV7-6,ASSLSAGGYNEQF
NA,TRBJ2-3,TRBV6-5,ASSYQRTDTQY
TRBD1,TRBJ2-2,TRBV7-9,ASSTGVPGELF
NA,TRBJ2-2,TRBV5-1,ASSLLTVVGGGELF
NA,TRBJ1-2,TRBV28,ASSPGLWSGYT
NA,TRBJ1-1,TRBV18,ASSQNRDTEAF
TRBD1,TRBJ1-2,TRBV30,AWSTRQGSNYGYT
NA,TRBJ1-3,TRBV9,ASSVEVTSGNTIY
TRBD1,TRBJ2-6,TRBV28,ASSSQGAVGANVLT
TRBD1,TRBJ1-5,TRBV7-3,ASSSDRDQPQH
NA,TRBJ1-2,TRBV5-1,ASSLLQRGEYGYT
NA,TRBJ2-7,TRBV11-3,ASSSGSGDSHEQY
NA,TRBJ2-6,TRBV28,ASSWSLRLGANVLT
NA,TRBJ1-2,TRBV28,ASSLSDYGYT
TRBD2,TRBJ2-1,TRBV7-9,ASSTRTSGGYNEQF
TRBD1,TRBJ2-2,TRBV11-3,ASSPGGSGELF
TRBD1,TRBJ1-2,TRBV28,ASSAPTGVNYGYT
NA,TRBJ2-3,TRBV5-1,ASSPLGTDTQY
NA,TRBJ1-1,TRBV10-3,AIAVSRGDTEAF
TRBD2,TRBJ2-7,TRBV18,ASNRAGGQGEQY
NA,TRBJ2-7,TRBV28,ASSRSRGMGYEQY
NA,TRBJ2-5,TRBV5-5,ASRAGPFEETQY
TRBD1,TRBJ1-5,TRBV7-9,ASSLEGTEYSNQPQH
TRBD2,TRBJ2-1,TRBV10-2,ASTRLAGYNEQF
NA,TRBJ1-1,TRBV5-1,ASSRRVAANTEAF
NA,TRBJ2-2,TRBV7-7,ASSPSTKAGELF
NA,TRBJ2-1,TRBV2,ASRVLVSDYNEQF
NA,TRBJ2-5,TRBV7-9,ASSLSQGNQETQY
NA,TRBJ2-1,TRBV27,ASRSNRERGYNEQF
TRBD1,TRBJ1-4,TRBV5-1,ASSPDRAGNEKLF
NA,TRBJ1-2,TRBV2,ASSPSWWWT
NA,TRBJ2-2,TRBV9,ASSVKARVNTGELF
NA,TRBJ2-1,TRBV15,ATSRDSPSDEQF
NA,TRBJ1-5,TRBV6-6,ASNTGRSNQPQH
NA,TRBJ1-2,TRBV5-4,ASSTWKGAYNYGYT
NA,TRBJ2-5,TRBV6-5,ASRTSWGEETQY
NA,TRBJ1-5,TRBV28,ASRERTADNQPQH
NA,TRBJ2-7,TRBV2,ASSDLTRDSSSYEQY
TRBD2,TRBJ2-5,TRBV7-2,ASSPGLGRGTQY
NA,TRBJ2-1,TRBV11-2,ASSLATRNEQF